Shown below are 30 T cell receptor beta chains from a single sample sequenced in a study of T cells in Graves' hyperthyroidism and ophthalmopathy. RNA transcripts provided the source from which TCR beta CDR3 regions were amplified. The HTBI primer set served for first-round RT-PCR of the TCR CDR3. TCRdb reprocessed the multiplex PCR reads via MiXCR and lists one record per CDR3 protein. The data show about 360,000 distinct CDR3 sequences, around 14% seen once. Sequences were obtained from blood. The source is a woman aged 18-29 years with Graves' hyperthyroidism.

This clonotype occurred a few times. The chain has TRBV19 and TRBJ2-3; 11 positions match TRBD2. V lost 4 bases to trimming and J lost 4 bases; unmatched junction nucleotides: 10. CDR1 and CDR2 from the germline V gene are LNHDA and SQIVND (reference sequence). The CDR3 loop spans 17 amino acids. This CDR3 reads CASSTYGLAGGADTQYF. DNA of the CDR3: TGTGCCAGTAGTACTTACGGGCTAGCGGGAGGAGCAGATACGCAGTATTTT. Based on the CDR3 plus reference TRBV19 and TRBJ2-3, the full variable domain is DGGITQSPKYLFRKEGQNVTLSCEQNLNHDAMYWYRQDPGQGLRLIYYSQIVNDFQKGDIAEGYSVSREKKESFPLTVTSAQKNPTAFYLCASSTYGLAGGADTQYFGPGTRLTVL.

The V call is TRBV7-2, the J call TRBJ2-3; D remains unclear. The CDR3 extends over 15 amino acids. V was clipped by 2 bases and J by 2 bases, with 11 bases between them. Per germline, CDR1 SGHTA and CDR2 FQGNSA. CDR3 in amino acids: CASSLQADPTDTQYF. The CDR3 nucleotides are TGTGCCAGCAGCTTACAGGCGGACCCCACAGATACGCAGTATTTT.

J is TRBJ2-1 and V is TRBV18; D gene uncertain. The V and J ends lost 3 bases and 3 bases respectively, with 6 bases between them. This CDR3 spans 13 amino acids. The germline CDR1 and CDR2 sequences are KGHSH and LQKENI. CDR3 sequence reads: CASSPSIYNEQFF. As DNA, the CDR3 is TGTGCCAGCTCACCCTCGATCTACAATGAGCAGTTCTTC.

This clonotype occurred many times. In DNA form, the CDR3 reads TGTGCCAGCAGCTTTGCGGGGGCCAGCCAAGAGACCCAGTACTTC. As protein: CASSFAGASQETQYF. The V and J genes are TRBV11-1 and TRBJ2-5, with D possibly TRBD2 on 7 matching bases. CDR3 size: 15 residues. Per germline, CDR1 SGHAT and CDR2 FQDESV (reference sequence). V lost 3 bases and J 1 base, leaving 12 bases between the germline ends.

Ten or more counts support this clonotype. This chain joins TRBV13 and TRBJ2-7; the D gene is possibly TRBD2 (6 bases). There are 15 residues in the CDR3. Germline-derived CDR1 and CDR2 are PRHDT and FYEKMQ (reference sequence). Trimming removed 0 bases at V and 6 bases at J, with 15 bases between. In nucleotides, the CDR3 is TGTGCCAGCAGCTTAGGGGCGGGAACCGTACTCGAGCAGTACTTC. Amino acid sequence: CASSLGAGTVLEQYF.

The CDR3 DNA reads as TGCGCCAGCAGCCCCAGCGGAGTAGAGCCTGTGGAACTGTTTTTT. This gives the protein CASSPSGVEPVELFF. This chain joins TRBV4-1 and TRBJ1-4; D is unresolved. The CDR3 runs to 15 residues. From germline, CDR1 is MGHRA and CDR2 YSYEKL. V lost 4 bases to trimming and J lost 12 bases, with 21 bases between them.

In its sample, this clonotype was seen many times. The chain uses TRBV4-1 and TRBJ1-1, with TRBD1 as a possible D gene (5 bases). This CDR3 has 15 amino acids. Trimming cost V 4 bases and J 1 base, with 13 bases left between them. Germline loops: CDR1 MGHRA, CDR2 YSYEKL. CDR3 amino acids: CASSLWVTGNTEAFF. In DNA, the CDR3 is TGCGCCAGCAGCCTTTGGGTTACAGGGAACACTGAAGCTTTCTTT.

The chain has TRBV7-6 and TRBJ2-1; D tentatively fits TRBD1 or TRBD2 (5 bases each). V was pared by 5 bases and J by 0 bases, with 14 bases between. The germline V gene encodes CDR1 SGHVS and CDR2 FNYEAQ. The CDR3 runs to 16 residues. The CDR3 is CASSTGDRVSYNEQFF. CDR3 in DNA: TGTGCCAGCAGCACCGGGGACCGCGTCTCCTACAATGAGCAGTTCTTC.

In its sample, this clonotype was seen many times. The chain recombines TRBV2 with TRBJ2-1; 7 bases line up with TRBD2. Trimming cost V 6 bases and J 9 bases; bases outside gene matches: 11. The V gene's germline CDR1 is SNHLY and CDR2 FYNNEI. There are 14 residues in the CDR3. DNA of the CDR3: TGTGCCAGCAGCTGGCGGGGGTATGTGGGTGAGCAGTTCTTC. It specifies CASSWRGYVGEQFF.

At least ten counts were recorded for this clonotype. This chain joins TRBV7-9 and TRBJ1-2; D unclear. CDR1 and CDR2 (germline): SEHNR, FQNEAQ (reference sequence). This CDR3 is 14 amino acids long. V dropped 1 base and J dropped 5 bases, with 11 bases sitting between them. The CDR3 sequence is CASSLEGVTYGYTF. As DNA, the CDR3 is TGTGCCAGCAGCTTAGAAGGTGTTACTTATGGCTACACCTTC.

This clonotype was seen repeatedly, ten times or more. This sequence joins TRBV28 and TRBJ1-1; TRBD1 matches 8 bases. Germline loops: CDR1 MDHEN, CDR2 SYDVKM. The CDR3 sequence is 13 residues long. V was clipped by 8 bases and J by 3 bases; unmatched bases: 5. This CDR3 reads CASYETGDTEAFF. The CDR3 DNA follows: TGTGCCAGCTATGAGACAGGGGACACTGAAGCTTTCTTT.

This clonotype has a handful of counts. The gene calls are TRBV6-1 and TRBJ2-3; 8 nucleotides line up with TRBD2. Per germline, CDR1 MNHNS and CDR2 SASEGT. With 9 bases clipped from V and 1 base from J, the junction kept 3 bases outside the gene matches. This CDR3 spans 13 amino acids. Here the CDR3 reads CASLTSGTDTQYF. DNA for the CDR3: TGTGCCAGTTTGACTAGCGGCACAGATACGCAGTATTTT.

V is TRBV9 and J is TRBJ2-3, with 11 bases lining up with TRBD2. Per the germline V gene, CDR1 is SGDLS and CDR2 is YYNGEE. Trimming took 7 bases from V and 1 from J; bases not matched to a gene: 14. The length of the CDR3 is 18 residues. The CDR3 coding sequence is TGTGCCAGCTCCCGATCCGGACTAGCGGGTACTGGCACAGATACGCAGTATTTT. Encoded protein: CASSRSGLAGTGTDTQYF.

This clonotype was seen more than once but under ten times. The V gene is TRBV19, the J gene TRBJ1-5, with TRBD1 as a possible D gene (6 bases). The CDR3 is 13 amino acids. The V gene's germline CDR1 is LNHDA and CDR2 SQIVND (reference sequence). Trimming left V 8 bases short and J 3 bases short, with 11 bases between. CDR3 in amino acids: CASEQGFNQPQHF. The CDR3 DNA follows: TGTGCCAGTGAACAGGGCTTCAATCAGCCCCAGCATTTT.

This clonotype was recorded at least ten times. The genes are TRBV6-1 and TRBJ2-3; the D gene is possibly TRBD1 (6 bases). The V gene lost 6 bases and the J gene lost 0 bases, with 13 bases spanning the gap. There are 15 residues in the CDR3. Germline values: CDR1 MNHNS, CDR2 SASEGT. The CDR3 is CASRRTTGSTDTQYF. The CDR3 DNA sequence: TGTGCCAGCAGACGAACGACAGGTAGCACAGATACGCAGTATTTT.

This clonotype has a count of ten or more. The CDR3 bases are TGTGCCAGCAGTGATAGGGAGGGCTTCTATGGCTACACCTTC. Translating gives CASSDREGFYGYTF. The chain joins TRBV2 to TRBJ1-2; D gene ambiguous. Trimming removed 3 bases from V and 4 bases from J, with 12 bases in between. Germline V lookup: CDR1 SNHLY, CDR2 FYNNEI. CDR3 length equals 14 residues.

The chain combines TRBV27 with TRBJ2-3; 12 nucleotides line up with TRBD2. Germline V lookup: CDR1 MNHEY, CDR2 SMNVEV (reference sequence). This CDR3 contains 15 residues. V shed 4 bases, J shed 6 bases, and the junction held 5 bases outside the gene matches. CDR3 loop: CASSWTSGAGDTQYF. The CDR3 DNA is TGTGCCAGCAGTTGGACTAGCGGGGCGGGGGATACGCAGTATTTT.

At least ten counts were recorded for this clonotype. The CDR3 region has the DNA TGTGCCAGCAGTTACACGGGAAAGGGACTAGCGGGAGGGTACAATGAGCAGTTCTTC. This translates into CASSYTGKGLAGGYNEQFF. The chain carries TRBV6-2 or TRBV6-3 and TRBJ2-1; 16 positions agree with TRBD2. The V gene end was trimmed by 2 bases and the J gene end by 4 bases; junction bases not matched to a gene: 8. This CDR3 contains 19 residues. Germline-derived CDR1 and CDR2 are MNHEY and SVGEGT.

In its sample, this clonotype was seen many times. The chain recombines TRBV12-3 or TRBV12-4 with TRBJ1-5, with TRBD1 matching over 8 bases. V trimming: 5 bases; J trimming: 6 bases; junction bases outside the gene matches: 6. CDR3 size: 14 residues. The CDR3 DNA reads TGTGCCAGCAGTACCCAGGGGGCTATTCAGCCCCAGCATTTT. Translated: CASSTQGAIQPQHF.

This clonotype was observed once. Possible read error: a much larger clone is one base away. The V gene is TRBV7-8, the J gene TRBJ1-4, with 7 positions matching TRBD1. The CDR3 length is 16 residues. The germline V gene encodes CDR1 SGHVS and CDR2 FQNEAQ. Trimming took 4 bases from V and 6 from J; bases not matched to a gene: 11. Here the CDR3 DNA reads TGTGCCAGCAGCTACTATGTTGGGACAGCAGATGAAAAACTGTTTTTT. Its protein product is CASSYYVGTADEKLFF.

This clonotype was seen at least ten times. V is TRBV5-6 and J is TRBJ2-4, with 12 bases lining up with TRBD2. V was pared by 4 bases and J by 8 bases, with 7 bases of the junction left unmatched. The germline V gene has CDR1 SGHDT and CDR2 YYEEEE. The CDR3 is 15 amino acids. CDR3 residues: CASSKSSGRVHIQYF. Written as DNA, the CDR3 is TGTGCCAGCAGCAAATCTAGCGGGAGGGTACACATTCAGTACTTC. Looking up the rest from reference TRBV5-6 and TRBJ2-4 gives the full variable domain: DAGVTQSPTHLIKTRGQQVTLRCSPKSGHDTVSWYQQALGQGPQFIFQYYEEEERQRGNFPDRFSGHQFPNYSSELNVNALLLGDSALYLCASSKSSGRVHIQYFGAGTRLSVL.

This clonotype was detected once. Just one base apart from a much larger clone, this may be a read error. The chain is built from TRBV11-2 and TRBJ2-7; D is ambiguous. TRBJ2-1 explains the end of the DNA better; the J call may be wrong. The length of the CDR3 is 14 residues. CDR1 SGHAT and CDR2 FQNNGV come from the germline V gene. CDR3 in DNA: TGTGCCAGCAGCTTTTCGACGGTAGCCTACGAGCAGTTCTTC. This translates into CASSFSTVAYEQFF.

This clonotype was counted many times. The chain uses TRBV20-1 and TRBJ2-5; unclear D gene. Germline CDR1 reads DFQATT; CDR2 reads SNEGSKA (reference sequence). Between the trimmed V and J ends, which lost 3 bases and 1 base, there was a span of 15 bases. CDR3 length: 15 amino acids. The CDR3 bases are TGCAGTGCTAGTCTGGCTCCACCGTTCCAAGAGACCCAGTACTTC. Protein: CSASLAPPFQETQYF.

The sample holds many counts of this clonotype. V and J are TRBV7-2 and TRBJ2-5; D ambiguous. This CDR3 spans 13 amino acids. Germline values: CDR1 SGHTA, CDR2 FQGNSA. The germline V and J ends were trimmed by 3 bases and 5 bases, with 10 bases remaining between them. The CDR3 reads CASSFSSGETQYF. Here the CDR3 DNA reads TGTGCCAGCAGCTTTTCTAGTGGGGAGACCCAGTACTTC.

This clonotype came up many times. The chain uses TRBV12-3 or TRBV12-4 and TRBJ2-3; TRBD2 matches 8 bases. The V and J ends lost 6 bases and 0 bases, in that order; junction bases with no gene match: 5. The CDR3 sequence is 15 residues long. The CDR3 loop is CASSRLASSTDTQYF. In nucleotides, the CDR3 is TGTGCCAGCAGCCGACTAGCGTCCAGCACAGATACGCAGTATTTT.

This clonotype has only a few counts. V is TRBV4-1 and J is TRBJ2-5; unclear D gene. Germline V gene data show CDR1 as MGHRA and CDR2 as YSYEKL. V lost 1 base, J lost 5 bases, and 11 bases lay in between. The CDR3 covers 14 residues. Here the CDR3 reads CASSQGYTRETQYF. CDR3 nucleotide sequence: TGCGCCAGCAGCCAAGGATATACTCGGGAGACCCAGTACTTC.

This clonotype has more than one count but fewer than ten. J is TRBJ2-5 and V is TRBV4-2; D is uncertain. Trimming left V 5 bases short and J 3 bases short, with 13 bases between. The V gene's germline CDR1 is LGHNA and CDR2 YNFKEQ. The CDR3 length is 14 residues. The CDR3 is CASSYRPGEETQYF. Written as DNA, the CDR3 is TGTGCCAGCAGCTACCGGCCTGGGGAAGAGACCCAGTACTTC.

This clonotype was seen ten or more times. The chain is built from TRBV18 and TRBJ2-5, with D perhaps matching TRBD1 (5 bases). Germline CDR1 reads KGHSH; CDR2 reads LQKENI. The CDR3 sequence is 14 residues long. Trimming cost V 1 base and J 2 bases, with 8 bases left between them. The CDR3 nucleotides are TGTGCCAGCTCACCACGGGCAGGGCAAGAGACCCAGTACTTC. Encoded protein: CASSPRAGQETQYF.

The rearrangement uses TRBV3-1 and TRBJ2-3, with D perhaps TRBD1 (6 bases). This CDR3 has 17 residues. Germline V CDR1 and CDR2: LGHDT, YNNKEL (reference sequence). The ends were cut back, 4 bases at V and 2 bases at J, with 19 bases in the middle. The CDR3 loop reads CASSPRDISISTDTQYF. Written as DNA, the CDR3 is TGTGCCAGCAGCCCCCGGGACATATCAATCTCCACAGATACGCAGTATTTT.

There are many counts of this clonotype. The V and J genes are TRBV10-3 and TRBJ2-1, with D tentatively TRBD1 or TRBD2 (5 bases each). Germline CDR1 is ENHRY and CDR2 is SYGVKD. The V end lost 0 bases, the J end lost 12 bases, and 15 bases lay between the germline ends. CDR3 length equals 14 residues. The CDR3 loop reads CAISESKAGGGQFF. As DNA, the CDR3 is TGTGCCATCAGTGAGTCGAAGGCGGGTGGGGGGCAGTTCTTC.